Below, 15 T cell receptor beta chains from the same sample are listed, as sequenced in a study of CD8 T cells in Susac syndrome. Random hexamers were used to reverse transcribe about 0.5 to 1 ug of RNA. TCRdb recomputed calls from the immunoSEQ multiplex PCR reads with MiXCR, one row per CDR3 protein. The repertoire holds some 150,000 distinct CDR3 sequences, with approximately 96% as singletons. The source material was CD4+ T cells from PBMCs. Receptors originate from a human donor with Susac syndrome.

This chain joins TRBV12-3 or TRBV12-4 and TRBJ1-2; D remains unclear. Between the trimmed V and J ends, which lost 5 bases and 5 bases, there was a span of 15 bases. The CDR3 extends over 14 amino acids. CDR3 sequence: CASSPGAGLYGYTF. CDR3 nucleotide sequence: TGTGCCAGCAGTCCTGGAGCCGGCCTTTATGGCTACACCTTC.

The CDR3 region has the DNA TGCAGTGCCCTTCCCCCCCAACTATCAGGGCTCGATCAGCCCCAGCATTTT. This codes for CSALPPQLSGLDQPQHF. The chain carries TRBV20-1 and TRBJ1-5; the D gene is possibly TRBD1 (5 bases). Trimming took 6 bases from V and 5 from J, leaving 26 bases between them. The CDR3 length is 17 residues. Germline V gives CDR1 DFQATT, CDR2 SNEGSKA (reference sequence).

The J gene is TRBJ2-5, the V gene TRBV12-3 or TRBV12-4, with TRBD2 matching 14 bases. This CDR3 is built from 14 residues. J was trimmed by 4 bases and V by 8 bases; bases with no gene match: 3. The CDR3 coding sequence is TGTGCCAGCGGGACTAGCGGGGGTGGAGAGACCCAGTACTTC. Translated, it gives CASGTSGGGETQYF.

The V call is TRBV12-3 or TRBV12-4, the J call TRBJ1-1; 7 bases are a match to TRBD1. This CDR3 is built from 13 residues. J was trimmed by 7 bases and V by 2 bases; bases with no gene match: 4. The CDR3 spells CASSLKGGGEAFF. The CDR3, as DNA: TGTGCCAGCAGTTTAAAAGGGGGCGGTGAAGCTTTCTTT.

This clonotype appeared once. V is TRBV3-1 and J is TRBJ2-7; TRBD1 aligns across 7 bases. Germline assignment: CDR1 LGHDT and CDR2 YNNKEL (reference sequence). V gave up 4 bases and J gave up 4 bases; unmatched junction bases: 16. The CDR3 is 17 residues long. The CDR3 sequence is CASSPSVRQGRQYEQYF. The CDR3, as DNA: TGTGCCAGCAGCCCGAGTGTGAGACAGGGCAGACAATACGAGCAGTACTTC.

The gene calls are TRBV3-1 and TRBJ1-6, with 7 bases that match TRBD1. The CDR3 runs to 15 residues. Germline V gives CDR1 LGHDT, CDR2 YNNKEL (reference sequence). The V and J ends lost 4 bases and 7 bases, in that order; junction bases with no gene match: 7. DNA for the CDR3: TGTGCCAGCAGCCTTACACCGGGACAGAATTCACCCCTCCACTTT. It is translated as CASSLTPGQNSPLHF. Combining the CDR3 with reference TRBV3-1 and TRBJ1-6 gives the whole variable domain DTAVSQTPKYLVTQMGNDKSIKCEQNLGHDTMYWYKQDSKKFLKIMFSYNNKELIINETVPNRFSPKSPDKAHLNLHINSLELGDSAVYFCASSLTPGQNSPLHFGNGTRLTVT.

CDR3 nucleotide sequence: TGTGCCAGCAGCCGCTCGGAGGCACCCTACGAGCAGTACTTC. Amino acids: CASSRSEAPYEQYF. The rearrangement links TRBV14 to TRBJ2-7; a weak D match, TRBD2 (5 bases). The V end lost 4 bases, the J end lost 2 bases, and 12 bases lay between the germline ends. The CDR3 sequence is 14 residues long. Per the germline V gene, CDR1 is SGHDN and CDR2 is FVKESK.

This clonotype was recorded only once. V and J are TRBV7-9 and TRBJ2-7; 9 nucleotides line up with TRBD1. V trimming: 11 bases; J trimming: 6 bases; junction bases outside the gene matches: 20. The CDR3 sequence is 16 residues long. Germline V gene sequence: CDR1 SEHNR, CDR2 FQNEAQ (reference sequence). DNA of the CDR3: TGTGCCGGCCATCCCCCGAGGGGGGACAGGGAGGTCGAGCAGTACTTC. Protein: CAGHPPRGDREVEQYF.

V usage is TRBV12-3 or TRBV12-4 and J usage is TRBJ1-5; the D is unclear. V lost 7 bases, J lost 9 bases, and 16 bases lay in between. This CDR3 is built from 13 residues. CDR3 coding DNA: TGTGCCAGCAACCTAATCTCAGGAGGGCCCCAGCATTTT. Its protein is CASNLISGGPQHF.

V gene TRBV15 combines with J gene TRBJ2-7, with TRBD2 as a possible D gene (6 bases). Trimming stripped 6 bases from V and 0 bases from J, with 15 bases between. Germline lookup yields CDR1 LNHNV and CDR2 YYDKDF (reference sequence). The length of the CDR3 is 15 residues. DNA for the CDR3: TGTGCCACCAGTGCGGTGCTAGCGAACTCCTACGAGCAGTACTTC. The encoded protein is CATSAVLANSYEQYF.

This clonotype was seen only a few times. The V gene is TRBV29-1, the J gene TRBJ2-1, with D uncertain. V gave up 4 bases and J gave up 6 bases, with 4 bases separating them. The CDR3 is 10 amino acids. Looked up from germline, CDR1 is SQVTM and CDR2 is ANQGSEA. CDR3 region: CSVGVNEQFF. In DNA form, the CDR3 reads TGCAGCGTTGGGGTCAATGAGCAGTTCTTC.

V and J are TRBV10-3 and TRBJ2-5; D is perhaps TRBD1 (5 bases). The CDR3 extends over 13 amino acids. V shed 6 bases and J shed 1 base, with 9 bases lying between them. Looked up from germline, CDR1 is ENHRY and CDR2 is SYGVKD. The CDR3 DNA follows: TGTGCCATCAGGGACACAATCCAAGAGACCCAGTACTTC. It encodes CAIRDTIQETQYF.

The rearrangement joins TRBV20-1 to TRBJ2-3; 10 bases line up with TRBD2. This CDR3 region has 15 residues. V lost 6 bases to trimming and J lost 1 base; unmatched junction nucleotides: 7. Germline CDR1 reads DFQATT; CDR2 reads SNEGSKA (reference sequence). As DNA, the CDR3 is TGCAGTGCAGCCCCCGGACTAGCGGGCACAGATACGCAGTATTTT. The encoded protein is CSAAPGLAGTDTQYF.

This clonotype has a single count. The rearrangement uses TRBV6-6 and TRBJ1-5, with a weak D call TRBD1 (6 bases). This CDR3 spans 13 amino acids. The germline V gene encodes CDR1 MNHNY and CDR2 SVGAGI (reference sequence). The germline V and J ends were trimmed by 2 bases and 7 bases, with 9 bases remaining between them. The CDR3 nucleotides are TGTGCCAGCAGTTACGTACAGGGCCAGCCCCAGCATTTT. Protein: CASSYVQGQPQHF.

The chain links TRBV29-1 to TRBJ1-4; D is unresolved. The CDR3 extends over 16 amino acids. Germline-derived CDR1 and CDR2 are SQVTM and ANQGSEA. With 5 bases removed from V and 8 bases from J, the gap between germline ends came to 24 bases. The CDR3 sequence: CSVMGLDGRRGEKLFF. In nucleotides, the CDR3 is TGCAGCGTTATGGGTCTGGACGGACGGCGGGGAGAAAAACTGTTTTTT.